This T cell receptor beta chain was identified during a study of shared clonotypes between healthy human individuals. Study background: The plates for each donor numbered three CD4 naive, three CD4 memory, two CD8 naive and one CD8 memory. Whole-study results and caveats: Represented genetic and exposure-history diversity was restricted by having few donors.

Adults of Caucasian background living in Nashville, Tennessee made up all donors. Genomic DNA from each subset was divided evenly over several immunoSEQ plates. Clones were read by immunoSEQ multiplex PCR, and TCRdb kept only the in-frame ones, dropping some. Of some 1.1 million clones detected, 77% appear once; the ten largest clones hold roughly 0.9%. Notes on this clone: Its cognate antigen is unknown.

There are 12 residues in the CDR3. This clonotype was obtained from a man aged 18 to 29 in good health. Some clones in this sample may be carry-over from other donors' samples. The gene calls are TRBV21-1 and TRBJ2-5; the D segment call TRBD1 is taken from the table without a DNA check. TRBV21-1 is recorded as a pseudogene. The specimen sequenced was memory CD4+ T cells from PBMCs. Subset here: CD45RA-negative fraction. CDR3 in amino acids: CASSREGGTQYF. As DNA, the CDR3 is TGTGCCAGCAGCCGAGAAGGGGGCACCCAGTACTTC.